The 15 T cell receptor beta chains given below trace back to one sample, sequenced in a study of blood T cell repertoires in COVID-19. Here immunoSEQ multiplex PCR was the method, and the copy in TCRdb shows in-frame clones only, minus some. The sample records a few hundred thousand clones, around nine tenths being singletons. Material for sequencing was peripheral blood. These receptors all come from a man between 25 and 39 years old with acute or convalescent COVID-19.

This clone came up once. The gene calls are TRBV29-1 and TRBJ1-3; D ambiguous. This CDR3 region has 13 residues. CDR1 and CDR2 (germline): SQVTM, ANQGSEA. Deletions cut 3 bases from V and 8 bases from J, with 14 bases between. The CDR3 coding sequence is TGCAGCGTTGAGGACCCTAGCCGGCACACCATATATTTT. This translates into CSVEDPSRHTIYF.

The chain is built from TRBV30 and TRBJ1-1; TRBD1 aligns across 8 bases. The CDR3 runs 13 residues. Germline lookup yields CDR1 GTSNPN and CDR2 SVGIG (reference sequence). The trim removed 3 bases at V and 4 bases at J, leaving 4 bases unmatched. CDR3 in amino acids: CAWRLTGGTEAFF. CDR3 nucleotide sequence: TGTGCCTGGAGGCTAACAGGGGGCACTGAAGCTTTCTTT.

V is TRBV7-9 and J is TRBJ2-7; 12 nucleotides align to TRBD2. The junction had 15 bases not matched to a gene; V was cut back by 8 bases and J by 7 bases. Germline CDR1 SEHNR, CDR2 FQNEAQ (reference sequence). The CDR3 covers 16 residues. CDR3 bases: TGTGCCAGCCGCCCGATGGGGGCTAGCGGGAGGGGAGAGCAGTACTTC. Residues: CASRPMGASGRGEQYF. Using reference TRBV7-9 and TRBJ2-7 for the parts outside the CDR3, the full variable domain is DTGVSQNPRHKITKRGQNVTFRCDPISEHNRLYWYRQTLGQGPEFLTYFQNEAQLEKSRLLSDRFSAERPKGSFSTLEIQRTEQGDSAMYLCASRPMGASGRGEQYFGPGTRLTVT.

The chain combines TRBV14 with TRBJ2-3; 9 bases agree with TRBD2. Per germline, CDR1 SGHDN and CDR2 FVKESK. J gave up 6 bases and V 0 bases, and 16 bases lay outside the gene matches. There are 19 residues in the CDR3. The CDR3 DNA is TGTGCCAGCAGCCAAGATAAGGAGTTGGTAGCGGGAGAGATGGATACGCAGTATTTT. Translating it yields CASSQDKELVAGEMDTQYF.

The chain has TRBV9 and TRBJ2-1, with 7 positions matching TRBD2. This CDR3 is built from 16 residues. V was pared by 0 bases and J by 0 bases, with 3 bases of the junction left unmatched. Looked up from germline, CDR1 is SGDLS and CDR2 is YYNGEE. CDR3 DNA: TGTGCCAGCAGCGTAGGGGGGGGGACCTCCTACAATGAGCAGTTCTTC. This gives the protein CASSVGGGTSYNEQFF.

The chain joins TRBV2 to TRBJ2-7; a possible D gene is TRBD1 (5 bases). Trimming removed 5 bases at V and 6 bases at J, with 14 bases between. This CDR3 region has 13 residues. CDR1 and CDR2 from the germline V gene are SNHLY and FYNNEI. CDR3 in DNA: TGTGCCAGCAGTATCAGGGAACGCAGCGAGCAGTACTTC. Protein product: CASSIRERSEQYF.

The CDR3 is CASSPGEGGAGELFF. DNA for the CDR3: TGTGCCAGCTCACCAGGGGAAGGAGGGGCCGGGGAGCTGTTTTTT. The chain combines TRBV18 with TRBJ2-2; D is perhaps TRBD2 (6 bases). In germline, CDR1 is KGHSH, CDR2 LQKENI. This CDR3 is 15 amino acids long. V lost 2 bases and J 6 bases, leaving 13 bases between the germline ends.

The chain links TRBV3-1 (or the pseudogene TRBV3-2) to TRBJ1-2, with TRBD1 identical over 7 bases. There are 15 residues in the CDR3. V gave up 0 bases and J gave up 2 bases; unmatched junction bases: 3. Germline CDR1 LGHDT, CDR2 YNNKEL (reference sequence). The DNA for the CDR3 is TGTGCCAGCAGCCAAGATTTGGGACAGAACTATGGCTACACCTTC. Its protein is CASSQDLGQNYGYTF.

V usage is TRBV2 and J usage is TRBJ1-2; the match to TRBD1 covers 9 bases. V shed 5 bases and J 5 bases; nucleotides not matched to a gene: 6. Germline values: CDR1 SNHLY, CDR2 FYNNEI. This CDR3 is built from 14 residues. CDR3 bases: TGTGCCAGCAGTTCCGGGACAGGGCAATATGGCTACACCTTC. Translated: CASSSGTGQYGYTF.

CDR3 in DNA: TGTGCCAGCAGCTTAGGTGGTGGATACGGGAATGAGCAGTTCTTC. Translation: CASSLGGGYGNEQFF. The chain recombines TRBV11-3 with TRBJ2-1; D gene unclear. Germline V gene data show CDR1 as SGHNT and CDR2 as YENEEA. Deletions cut 1 base from V and 7 bases from J, with 14 bases between. This CDR3 has 15 amino acids.

This clone appeared once. The rearrangement links TRBV14 to TRBJ2-1; 12 positions match TRBD2. This CDR3 has 15 residues. Germline V CDR1 and CDR2: SGHDN, FVKESK. Trimming removed 4 bases from V and 7 bases from J; junction bases left unmatched: 5. Here the CDR3 reads CASSRGLAGSNEQFF. CDR3 nucleotides: TGTGCCAGCAGCCGGGGACTAGCGGGTTCGAATGAGCAGTTCTTC.

This chain uses TRBV4-1 with TRBJ2-5; 15 bases agree with TRBD2. The germline gives CDR1 MGHRA, CDR2 YSYEKL. Unmatched junction bases numbered 6, after V lost 2 bases and J lost 2 bases. CDR3 length: 18 amino acids. This CDR3 is CASSQPGLAGGPQETQYF. In nucleotides, the CDR3 is TGCGCCAGCAGCCAACCGGGACTAGCGGGGGGACCTCAAGAGACCCAGTACTTC.

The table lists this clone with a count of one. The rearrangement uses TRBV14 and TRBJ2-5; maybe TRBD1 (6 bases). The CDR3 spans 13 residues. Germline loops: CDR1 SGHDN, CDR2 FVKESK. The ends were cut back, 6 bases at V and 5 bases at J, with 13 bases in the middle. CDR3 coding DNA: TGTGCCAGCAGGGCGACAGGCGGGGAGACCCAGTACTTC. The encoded protein is CASRATGGETQYF.

This chain connects TRBV7-2 to TRBJ1-3; maybe TRBD1 (5 bases). With 3 bases removed from V and 4 bases from J, the gap between germline ends came to 13 bases. The CDR3 spans 15 residues. Per germline, CDR1 SGHTA and CDR2 FQGNSA. In DNA form, the CDR3 reads TGTGCCAGCAGCTTCTCGGGGGTAACAGGAAACACCATATATTTT. As protein: CASSFSGVTGNTIYF.

The chain has TRBV7-9 and TRBJ2-3; 13 bases align to TRBD2. Germline CDR1 SEHNR, CDR2 FQNEAQ (reference sequence). The ends lost 4 bases at V and 5 bases at J; junction bases unmatched: 9. This CDR3 contains 17 residues. CDR3 region: CASSSGLAGMRLDTQYF. Written as DNA, the CDR3 is TGTGCCAGCAGCTCGGGACTAGCGGGGATGCGCCTAGATACGCAGTATTTT.